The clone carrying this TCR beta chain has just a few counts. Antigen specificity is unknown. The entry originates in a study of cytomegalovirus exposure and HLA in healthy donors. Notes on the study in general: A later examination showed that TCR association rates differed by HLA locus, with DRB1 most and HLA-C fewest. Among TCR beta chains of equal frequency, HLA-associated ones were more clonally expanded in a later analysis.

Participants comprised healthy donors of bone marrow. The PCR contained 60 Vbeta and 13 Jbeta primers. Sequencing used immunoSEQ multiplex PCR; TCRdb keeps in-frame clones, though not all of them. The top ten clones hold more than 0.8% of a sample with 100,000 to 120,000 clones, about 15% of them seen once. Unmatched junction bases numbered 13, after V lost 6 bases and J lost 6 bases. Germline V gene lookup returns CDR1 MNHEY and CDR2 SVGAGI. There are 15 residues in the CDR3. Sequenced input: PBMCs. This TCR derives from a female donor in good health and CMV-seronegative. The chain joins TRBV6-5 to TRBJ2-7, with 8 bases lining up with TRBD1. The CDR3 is CASRLGQAVLSEQYF. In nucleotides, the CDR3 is TGTGCCAGCAGATTGGGACAGGCGGTACTTAGCGAGCAGTACTTC.